These 30 T cell receptor beta chains originate from one sample sequenced in a study of blood T cell repertoires in COVID-19. The table came from immunoSEQ multiplex PCR; TCRdb's copy has only in-frame clones and leaves some out. This table holds around 100,000 clones, around 90% found once. The sample comprised peripheral blood. The receptors come from a man aged 50-59 years with active COVID-19.

The chain carries TRBV27 and TRBJ2-7, with 7 bases aligning to TRBD2. The CDR3 is 13 residues long. Trimming cost V 6 bases and J 3 bases; bases outside gene matches: 5. CDR1 and CDR2 (germline): MNHEY, SMNVEV (reference sequence). CDR3: CASSWGEGYEQYF. The CDR3 nucleotides read TGTGCCAGCAGCTGGGGGGAGGGCTACGAGCAGTACTTC.

V usage is TRBV13 and J usage is TRBJ1-1; TRBD1 matches 9 bases. Germline V lookup: CDR1 PRHDT, CDR2 FYEKMQ (reference sequence). Trimming took 6 bases from V and 5 from J; bases not matched to a gene: 4. This CDR3 region has 13 residues. The CDR3 loop reads CASRLQGATEAFF. The DNA of the CDR3 is TGTGCCAGCAGATTACAGGGGGCTACTGAAGCTTTCTTT.

The chain uses TRBV27 and TRBJ2-2; TRBD2 might be the D (6 bases). This CDR3 has 15 amino acids. Germline V gene lookup returns CDR1 MNHEY and CDR2 SMNVEV (reference sequence). Between the trimmed V and J ends, which lost 5 bases and 5 bases, there was a span of 15 bases. The CDR3 loop is CASSRGTLGTGELFF. DNA for the CDR3: TGTGCCAGCAGTCGGGGGACGCTAGGAACCGGGGAGCTGTTTTTT.

This chain uses TRBV10-3 with TRBJ1-1; the match to TRBD1 covers 7 bases. The junction had 6 bases not matched to a gene; V was cut back by 8 bases and J by 3 bases. The CDR3 is 13 residues long. CDR1 is ENHRY and CDR2 is SYGVKD in the germline V gene. The DNA for the CDR3 is TGTGCCATCGGTCCTCAGGGGGACACTGAAGCTTTCTTT. Encoded protein: CAIGPQGDTEAFF.

This clone was found once. The chain links TRBV12-5 to TRBJ2-6; the match to TRBD1 covers 9 bases. After removal of 6 bases from V and 2 bases from J, the junction contained 5 bases not matched to a gene. The CDR3 length is 16 residues. Germline CDR1 LGHNT, CDR2 FRNRAP. CDR3 residues: CASGTHRGPGANVLTF. The CDR3 DNA reads TGTGCTAGTGGGACACACAGGGGGCCTGGGGCCAACGTCCTGACTTTC. The full variable domain, rest sourced from reference TRBV12-5 and TRBJ2-6, is DARVTQTPRHKVTEMGQEVTMRCQPILGHNTVFWYRQTMMQGLELLAYFRNRAPLDDSGMPKDRFSAEMPDATLATLKIQPSEPRDSAVYFCASGTHRGPGANVLTFGAGSRLTVL.

This chain uses TRBV9 with TRBJ2-3; 11 nucleotides agree with TRBD2. The CDR3 contains 16 residues. J was trimmed by 2 bases and V by 4 bases; bases with no gene match: 6. From germline, CDR1 is SGDLS and CDR2 YYNGEE. DNA of the CDR3: TGTGCCAGCAGCCCAGGGACTAGCGGAACCACAGATACGCAGTATTTT. Protein: CASSPGTSGTTDTQYF.

This clone was counted a single time. V is TRBV29-1 and J is TRBJ2-3; TRBD2 matches at 11 bases. Germline CDR1 reads SQVTM; CDR2 reads ANQGSEA. The CDR3 extends over 14 amino acids. V dropped 4 bases and J dropped 1; count of bases not matched to a gene: 1. CDR3 coding DNA: TGCAGCGTTGGACTAGCGGGGCGCACAGATACGCAGTATTTT. Translation gives CSVGLAGRTDTQYF.

The chain joins TRBV6-5 to TRBJ2-5; the D gene is possibly TRBD1 (6 bases). The CDR3 length is 14 residues. V was cut by 2 bases and J by 3 bases, with 10 bases left in between. Germline CDR1 and CDR2: MNHEY and SVGAGI. CDR3 protein: CASSYTQGKETQYF. The CDR3 nucleotides read TGTGCCAGCAGTTACACACAGGGAAAAGAGACCCAGTACTTC.

The chain combines TRBV27 with TRBJ2-5; D unclear. This CDR3 has 13 amino acids. Per germline, CDR1 MNHEY and CDR2 SMNVEV (reference sequence). Trimming left V 4 bases short and J 5 bases short, with 11 bases between. CDR3 sequence (DNA): TGTGCCAGCAGTTCCGGCGGCCGGGAGACCCAGTACTTC. Translating it yields CASSSGGRETQYF.

The chain uses TRBV25-1 and TRBJ2-7; a possible D gene is TRBD1 (5 bases). Germline V gene sequence: CDR1 MGHDK, CDR2 SYGVNS. The CDR3 is 12 residues long. V was trimmed by 2 bases and J by 7 bases, leaving 9 bases between them. In DNA, the CDR3 is TGTGCCAGCAGTGAACAGGGCTGGGAGCAGTACTTC. Translating gives CASSEQGWEQYF.

Note on this clone: Within the sample, other DNA sequences also encode this same CDR3. J is TRBJ2-3 and V is TRBV3-1 (or the pseudogene TRBV3-2); possible D gene TRBD1, 5 bases. V lost 1 base, J lost 1 base, and 9 bases lay in between. Germline V lookup: CDR1 LGHDT, CDR2 YNNKEL (reference sequence). CDR3 length: 15 residues. The CDR3 reads CASSQGGRGTDTQYF. The CDR3 DNA is TGTGCCAGCAGCCAAGGGGGCAGGGGCACAGATACGCAGTATTTT.

The chain carries TRBV7-9 and TRBJ1-3; TRBD1 is a possible D gene (5 bases). Trimming cost V 4 bases and J 0 bases, with 10 bases left between them. This CDR3 comprises 15 residues. CDR1 SEHNR and CDR2 FQNEAQ come from the germline V gene (reference sequence). The CDR3 nucleotides read TGTGCCAGCAGCTCCCCCCAGGGCTCTGGAAACACCATATATTTT. Its translation is CASSSPQGSGNTIYF.

For the CDR3, the DNA is TGTGCCAGCAGCTTAGCGTCTAGCGGGGTCTCCTACGAGCAGTACTTC. The encoded protein is CASSLASSGVSYEQYF. This chain joins TRBV7-2 and TRBJ2-7, with 9 positions matching TRBD2. There are 16 residues in the CDR3. The trim removed 0 bases at V and 0 bases at J, leaving 3 bases unmatched. Germline loops: CDR1 SGHTA, CDR2 FQGNSA.

The gene calls are TRBV12-5 and TRBJ1-5; the D is unclear. With 0 bases removed from V and 3 bases from J, the gap between germline ends came to 15 bases. Germline assignment: CDR1 LGHNT and CDR2 FRNRAP. The CDR3 consists of 17 residues. In DNA form, the CDR3 reads TGTGCTAGTGGTTTGGTACGATGGGGAGCCCTCAATCAGCCCCAGCATTTT. This gives the protein CASGLVRWGALNQPQHF.

The chain couples TRBV7-9 to TRBJ1-1, with D perhaps TRBD1 (6 bases). Germline CDR1 is SEHNR and CDR2 is FQNEAQ (reference sequence). CDR3 length: 13 amino acids. Trimming stripped 3 bases from V and 8 bases from J, with 13 bases between. CDR3: CASSFQTGTEAFF. As DNA, the CDR3 is TGTGCCAGCAGCTTCCAGACAGGTACGGAAGCTTTCTTT.

The chain uses TRBV6-5 and TRBJ1-2; D possibly corresponds to TRBD1 (6 bases). This CDR3 comprises 13 residues. Trimming took 5 bases from V and 4 from J, leaving 11 bases between them. Germline V lookup: CDR1 MNHEY, CDR2 SVGAGI. CDR3 sequence (DNA): TGTGCCAGCAGTCCAGGGGTAATCTATGGCTACACCTTC. It yields the protein CASSPGVIYGYTF.

The chain couples TRBV6-5 to TRBJ2-2; 9 bases match TRBD2. This CDR3 spans 15 amino acids. Trimming at V came to 5 bases and at J to 4 bases, leaving 5 bases not matched to a gene. CDR1 and CDR2 (germline): MNHEY, SVGAGI. Here the CDR3 reads CASSRSGGRTGELFF. For the CDR3, the DNA is TGTGCCAGCAGTAGGAGCGGGGGGCGCACCGGGGAGCTGTTTTTT.

This clone was seen a few times. V is TRBV20-1 and J is TRBJ2-7; the D gene is possibly TRBD1 (5 bases). Germline V gene lookup returns CDR1 DFQATT and CDR2 SNEGSKA (reference sequence). The V end was cut by 1 base, the J end by 5 bases, with 6 bases between. The CDR3 covers 11 residues. The CDR3: CSARAGHEQYF. In DNA form, the CDR3 reads TGCAGTGCTAGAGCAGGGCACGAGCAGTACTTC.

The CDR3 bases are TGTGCCAGCAGCTTAAAGAGGGTAACAACTAATGAAAAACTGTTTTTT. It encodes CASSLKRVTTNEKLFF. The V call is TRBV11-2, the J call TRBJ1-4, with D unresolved. The germline CDR1 and CDR2 sequences are SGHAT and FQNNGV. V was shortened by 2 bases and J by 0 bases, with 10 bases between the two germline ends. This CDR3 has 16 amino acids.

The chain recombines TRBV5-6 with TRBJ2-5; tentative D call: TRBD2 (5 bases). The germline CDR1 and CDR2 sequences are SGHDT and YYEEEE. The CDR3 is 15 residues long. With 4 bases removed from V and 5 bases from J, the gap between germline ends came to 18 bases. The CDR3 nucleotides are TGTGCCAGCAGCCAAGAACATAGGAGGTGGGAGACCCAGTACTTC. Its protein product is CASSQEHRRWETQYF. Full variable domain (outside the CDR3, taken from reference TRBV5-6 and TRBJ2-5): DAGVTQSPTHLIKTRGQQVTLRCSPKSGHDTVSWYQQALGQGPQFIFQYYEEEERQRGNFPDRFSGHQFPNYSSELNVNALLLGDSALYLCASSQEHRRWETQYFGPGTRLLVL.

V is TRBV14 and J is TRBJ1-1, with 9 positions matching TRBD1. Trimming at V came to 4 bases and at J to 5 bases, leaving 11 bases not matched to a gene. Germline values: CDR1 SGHDN, CDR2 FVKESK. This CDR3 is 16 amino acids long. This CDR3 is CASSLPGQGPRTEAFF. The CDR3 nucleotides are TGTGCCAGCAGCCTACCGGGACAGGGCCCGAGGACTGAAGCTTTCTTT.

This rearrangement joins TRBV6-1 to TRBJ2-1, with TRBD2 matching 14 bases. CDR1 is MNHNS, CDR2 SASEGT, per germline. CDR3 length equals 17 residues. V lost 2 bases, J lost 4 bases, and 4 bases stayed unmatched. The chain's CDR3 is CASSETRLAGGYNEQFF. The CDR3 nucleotides are TGTGCCAGCAGTGAAACCCGACTAGCGGGAGGGTACAATGAGCAGTTCTTC.

This clone was counted many times. The V and J genes are TRBV4-1 and TRBJ2-4, with D hard to call. The CDR3 is 15 residues long. The germline gives CDR1 MGHRA, CDR2 YSYEKL. Trimming took 4 bases from V and 0 from J, leaving 10 bases between them. The CDR3: CASSPSYLAKNIQYF. For the CDR3, the DNA is TGCGCCAGCAGCCCATCTTACTTAGCCAAAAACATTCAGTACTTC.

The chain is built from TRBV18 and TRBJ1-1, with 7 bases fitting TRBD1. This CDR3 is 16 amino acids long. The ends lost 4 bases at V and 0 bases at J; junction bases unmatched: 8. Germline-derived CDR1 and CDR2 are KGHSH and LQKENI. CDR3 region: CASSRQGPQMNTEAFF. The CDR3 DNA sequence: TGTGCCAGCTCACGACAGGGTCCGCAAATGAACACTGAAGCTTTCTTT.

The J gene is TRBJ1-2, the V gene TRBV29-1; D is unresolved. Germline V gene data show CDR1 as SQVTM and CDR2 as ANQGSEA. The CDR3 has 13 residues. V lost 3 bases and J 2 bases, leaving 10 bases between the germline ends. The CDR3 nucleotides are TGCAGCGTTGACCCCAGCGGGAACTATGGCTACACCTTC. This gives the protein CSVDPSGNYGYTF.

In this sample, this clone turned up once. This chain uses TRBV7-2 with TRBJ2-1; 7 bases are a match to TRBD2. V lost 3 bases, J lost 4 bases, and 6 bases stayed unmatched. Germline assignment: CDR1 SGHTA and CDR2 FQGNSA. The CDR3 contains 15 residues. CDR3 nucleotides: TGTGCCAGCAGCTTTGACGGGGGGTGGTACAATGAGCAGTTCTTC. Its protein product is CASSFDGGWYNEQFF.

The CDR3 reads CASSTRGGTGELFF. CDR3 nucleotides: TGTGCCAGTAGTACCCGGGGGGGAACCGGGGAGCTGTTTTTT. V is TRBV19 and J is TRBJ2-2, with 8 bases aligning to TRBD2. The germline CDR1 and CDR2 sequences are LNHDA and SQIVND (reference sequence). The CDR3 has 14 amino acids. V shed 4 bases, J shed 5 bases, and the junction held 3 bases outside the gene matches.

V gene TRBV29-1 combines with J gene TRBJ1-4; the D is unclear. With 5 bases removed from V and 8 bases from J, the gap between germline ends came to 15 bases. The germline gives CDR1 SQVTM, CDR2 ANQGSEA. The CDR3 covers 13 residues. CDR3 protein: CSVLGGSGEKLFF. CDR3 nucleotide sequence: TGCAGCGTTTTGGGCGGGTCGGGGGAAAAACTGTTTTTT.

The sample holds one count of this clone. This chain uses TRBV19 with TRBJ2-1, with TRBD2 as a possible D gene (6 bases). Deletions cut 3 bases from V and 3 bases from J, with 12 bases between. This CDR3 region has 15 residues. CDR1 LNHDA and CDR2 SQIVND come from the germline V gene (reference sequence). As DNA, the CDR3 is TGTGCCAGTAGTATGGTCGGGGGATTCTACAATGAGCAGTTCTTC. Translation: CASSMVGGFYNEQFF.

Only a few counts were recorded for this clone. V usage is TRBV18 and J usage is TRBJ1-5; 7 nucleotides agree with TRBD1. Per the germline V gene, CDR1 is KGHSH and CDR2 is LQKENI. This CDR3 has 19 amino acids. The V and J ends lost 2 bases and 0 bases, in that order; junction bases with no gene match: 13. The DNA of the CDR3 is TGTGCCAGCTCACCAAAAGGGCAGGGGGGCGCTTATAGCAATCAGCCCCAGCATTTT. Amino acid sequence: CASSPKGQGGAYSNQPQHF.